The entry that follows covers one T cell receptor beta chain sequence. The antigen remains unidentified. This sample is drawn from a study of shared clonotypes between healthy human individuals. As for the study in general: For every donor, three CD4 naive, three CD4 memory, two CD8 naive and one CD8 memory plates were used.

Replicate PCRs from sorted subsets contained about 0.2 ug DNA, which is around 30,000 T cell genomes. TCRdb's table, derived via immunoSEQ multiplex PCR, lists solely in-frame clones and lacks some. This sample has some 1 million clones; more than 65% occur once, and the top ten carry over 1.3%. Study observations and caveats: Generally, naive subsets came out with larger estimated richness than memory subsets. Sequencing of the sorted subsets was shown by rarefaction to be incomplete despite large depth.

Germline CDR1 reads SGHRS; CDR2 reads YFSETQ. This CDR3 contains 16 residues. Trimming at V came to 4 bases and at J to 1 base, leaving 5 bases not matched to a gene. The chain combines TRBV5-1 with TRBJ2-3; 11 bases line up with TRBD2. Sequencing was carried out using memory CD4+ T cells sorted from blood. The subset: CD45RA-negative fraction. This TCR derives from a man between 18 and 29 years old in good health. The CDR3 loop reads CASSPGLAAGTDTQYF. The CDR3, as DNA: TGCGCCAGCAGCCCGGGACTAGCGGCCGGCACAGATACGCAGTATTTT. Looking up the rest from reference TRBV5-1 and TRBJ2-3 gives the full variable domain: KAGVTQTPRYLIKTRGQQVTLSCSPISGHRSVSWYQQTPGQGLQFLFEYFSETQRNKGNFPGRFSGRQFSNSRSEMNVSTLELGDSALYLCASSPGLAAGTDTQYFGPGTRLTVL.